The next 4 T cell receptor beta chains were all read from a single sample in a study of cytomegalovirus exposure and HLA in healthy donors. The study ran its PCR with 60 Vbeta and 13 Jbeta primers. TCRdb's copy holds only in-frame clones and misses some; the assay was immunoSEQ multiplex PCR. The table includes roughly 150,000 clones, around 73% detected once. Sequencing was done on a sample of PBMCs. All receptors come from a woman between 18 and 29 years old in good health and CMV-seropositive.

The gene calls are TRBV7-2 and TRBJ1-2; 8 nucleotides match TRBD1. CDR1 is SGHTA and CDR2 is FQGNSA in the germline V gene. This CDR3 spans 16 amino acids. Germline trimming cut 1 base from V and 8 bases from J; bases unmatched to any gene: 12. The CDR3 nucleotides read TGTGCCAGCAGCTTAGTTGGGATACAGGGGGGACGCGGCTACACCTTC. Its translation is CASSLVGIQGGRGYTF.

The rearrangement uses TRBV29-1 and TRBJ2-7, with TRBD1 identical over 8 bases. V shed 4 bases, J shed 5 bases, and the junction held 13 bases outside the gene matches. Germline V gives CDR1 SQVTM, CDR2 ANQGSEA. CDR3 size: 15 residues. This CDR3 is CSVARPGGDLDEQYF. The CDR3 DNA reads as TGCAGCGTTGCCAGGCCAGGGGGCGATCTTGACGAGCAGTACTTC.

The rearrangement uses TRBV10-3 and TRBJ1-6, with D tentatively TRBD1 (5 bases). V lost 6 bases, J lost 7 bases, and 10 bases lay in between. The V gene's germline CDR1 is ENHRY and CDR2 SYGVKD. The CDR3 extends over 13 amino acids. The CDR3 protein is CAIRETENSPLHF. As DNA, the CDR3 is TGTGCCATCAGGGAGACAGAGAATTCACCCCTCCACTTT.

This chain connects TRBV27 to TRBJ2-3; TRBD2 matches 7 bases. The CDR3 spans 14 residues. V gave up 6 bases and J gave up 1 base; unmatched junction bases: 4. Per the germline V gene, CDR1 is MNHEY and CDR2 is SMNVEV (reference sequence). The chain's CDR3 is CASSSGGRTDTQYF. DNA for the CDR3: TGTGCCAGCAGCTCGGGGGGACGCACAGATACGCAGTATTTT.